The 27 T cell receptor beta chains below were found in one sample sequenced in a study of PD-1 blockade in classical Hodgkin lymphoma. The table came from immunoSEQ multiplex PCR; TCRdb's copy has only in-frame clones and leaves some out. The table has about 97,000 clones, 80% to 85% seen once. Following autologous stem cell transplantation, relapse occurred in every patient, and exposure to brentuximab vedotin varied. The sample consisted of peripheral blood mononuclear cells (PBMCs), taken at baseline. These receptors were obtained from a human donor with classical Hodgkin lymphoma.

V gene TRBV5-1 combines with J gene TRBJ2-2; possible D gene TRBD2, 5 bases. The germline V gene encodes CDR1 SGHRS and CDR2 YFSETQ. The CDR3 totals 16 residues. V dropped 4 bases and J dropped 0 bases, with 13 bases sitting between them. CDR3 bases: TGCGCCAGCAGCCTGGCGGCGGGCGCGAACACCGGGGAGCTGTTTTTT. Its translation is CASSLAAGANTGELFF.

The chain uses TRBV11-1 and TRBJ2-2, with D perhaps matching TRBD1 (7 bases). This CDR3 has 14 residues. The germline gives CDR1 SGHAT, CDR2 FQDESV (reference sequence). Trimming removed 6 bases from V and 7 bases from J, with 15 bases in between. Written as DNA, the CDR3 is TGTGCCAGCAGAGCGACAGGGCGGGGCGGGGAGCTGTTTTTT. Translation: CASRATGRGGELFF.

The chain links TRBV10-3 to TRBJ2-7; D tentatively fits TRBD1 or TRBD2 (6 bases each). Deletions cut 4 bases from V and 4 bases from J, with 14 bases between. Per germline, CDR1 ENHRY and CDR2 SYGVKD. The CDR3 loop spans 14 amino acids. This chain's CDR3 is CAISAGGGGYEQYF. The CDR3 DNA reads TGTGCCATCAGTGCCGGAGGGGGTGGGTACGAGCAGTACTTC.

V usage is TRBV5-4 and J usage is TRBJ1-1; D is uncertain. This CDR3 has 14 residues. With 0 bases removed from V and 1 base from J, the gap between germline ends came to 7 bases. From germline, CDR1 is SGHNT and CDR2 YYREEE (reference sequence). Here the CDR3 reads CASSLAGRNTEAFF. In DNA form, the CDR3 reads TGTGCCAGCAGCTTGGCCGGGAGGAACACTGAAGCTTTCTTT.

The chain couples TRBV11-2 to TRBJ1-2; D is unresolved. The V gene's germline CDR1 is SGHAT and CDR2 FQNNGV. The V and J ends lost 3 bases and 4 bases respectively, with 15 bases between them. The CDR3 has 15 residues. CDR3 protein: CASSLEMLGRYGYTF. The CDR3 DNA reads as TGTGCCAGCAGCTTGGAGATGTTGGGCCGCTATGGCTACACCTTC.

The chain is built from TRBV2 and TRBJ2-7, with TRBD1 identical over 8 bases. The junction had 8 bases not matched to a gene; V was cut back by 3 bases and J by 4 bases. The CDR3 loop spans 15 amino acids. The germline V gene has CDR1 SNHLY and CDR2 FYNNEI. CDR3: CASSEEEGQGYEQYF. The CDR3 DNA reads TGTGCCAGCAGTGAGGAGGAAGGACAGGGATACGAGCAGTACTTC.

The V and J genes are TRBV7-2 and TRBJ2-7, with 7 bases identical to TRBD2. The CDR3 runs to 14 residues. Germline V gene sequence: CDR1 SGHTA, CDR2 FQGNSA. J gave up 2 bases and V 2 bases, and 3 bases lay outside the gene matches. CDR3 amino acids: CASSLQAGAYEQYF. The CDR3 nucleotides are TGTGCCAGCAGCTTACAGGCGGGAGCCTACGAGCAGTACTTC.

This clone was recorded only once. The chain uses TRBV7-6 and TRBJ2-4; 7 bases map to TRBD1. Germline values: CDR1 SGHVS, CDR2 FNYEAQ. After removal of 5 bases from V and 8 bases from J, the junction contained 12 bases not matched to a gene. There are 15 residues in the CDR3. The CDR3, as DNA: TGTGCCAGCAGCCCGAGTGGGCAGGGGGTTGACATTCAGTACTTC. It encodes CASSPSGQGVDIQYF.

The rearrangement joins TRBV13 to TRBJ1-4; tentative D call: TRBD1 (6 bases). The CDR3 covers 16 residues. Trimming shortened V by 4 bases and J by 0 bases, and 12 bases separated the two germline ends. From germline, CDR1 is PRHDT and CDR2 FYEKMQ (reference sequence). Here the CDR3 reads CASSSRTESTNEKLFF. The DNA for the CDR3 is TGTGCCAGCAGCTCGAGGACAGAATCAACTAATGAAAAACTGTTTTTT.

The chain has TRBV7-2 and TRBJ2-5; a possible D gene is TRBD2 (6 bases). Germline values: CDR1 SGHTA, CDR2 FQGNSA. The V end was cut by 3 bases, the J end by 5 bases, with 13 bases between. This CDR3 spans 14 amino acids. The CDR3 coding sequence is TGTGCCAGCAGCTTCCAGGGAGGTGGGGAGACCCAGTACTTC. It specifies CASSFQGGGETQYF.

This clone came up once. The V and J genes are TRBV6-1 and TRBJ2-1, with TRBD2 matching over 14 bases. The CDR3 extends over 15 amino acids. The junction had 8 bases not matched to a gene; V was cut back by 8 bases and J by 8 bases. The germline gives CDR1 MNHNS, CDR2 SASEGT. The CDR3 loop is CASQSGLAGGDEQFF. In DNA, the CDR3 is TGTGCCAGCCAGTCCGGACTAGCGGGAGGCGATGAGCAGTTCTTC.

This clone has just one count. The chain combines TRBV4-3 with TRBJ1-2, with D tentatively TRBD1 (6 bases). Trimming cost V 3 bases and J 7 bases, with 18 bases left between them. CDR3 length: 15 residues. Germline V gene data show CDR1 as LGHNA and CDR2 as YSLEER. The CDR3 spells CASSQAGGTWAGYTF. The CDR3 region has the DNA TGCGCCAGCAGCCAGGCCGGAGGGACATGGGCTGGCTACACCTTC.

V and J are TRBV12-5 and TRBJ2-2; 10 bases are a match to TRBD1. With 3 bases clipped from V and 4 bases from J, the junction kept 5 bases outside the gene matches. Germline V CDR1 and CDR2: LGHNT, FRNRAP. The CDR3 loop spans 16 amino acids. CDR3 region: CASGLGQGVSTGELFF. The CDR3 DNA reads TGTGCTAGTGGTTTAGGACAGGGGGTGAGCACCGGGGAGCTGTTTTTT.

The J gene is TRBJ2-3, the V gene TRBV9; 7 bases agree with TRBD2. The V and J ends lost 0 bases and 1 base, in that order; junction bases with no gene match: 5. The CDR3 has 16 amino acids. CDR1 SGDLS and CDR2 YYNGEE come from the germline V gene. In DNA, the CDR3 is TGTGCCAGCAGCGTAGGAGCGGGATCGGGCACAGATACGCAGTATTTT. It translates to CASSVGAGSGTDTQYF.

The chain couples TRBV7-2 to TRBJ1-5; 7 bases line up with TRBD1. CDR3 length: 15 amino acids. Germline-derived CDR1 and CDR2 are SGHTA and FQGNSA. The J segment lost 1 base and the V segment lost 3 bases, leaving 3 bases of the junction unmatched. The chain's CDR3 is CASSLEGASNQPQHF. The CDR3 nucleotides read TGTGCCAGCAGCTTGGAGGGGGCAAGCAATCAGCCCCAGCATTTT.

The chain employs TRBV9 and TRBJ2-3; D unclear. The CDR3 runs 12 residues. Germline CDR1 reads SGDLS; CDR2 reads YYNGEE. V was cut by 6 bases and J by 2 bases, with 7 bases left in between. The CDR3 DNA reads as TGTGCCAGCAACACGGACACAGATACGCAGTATTTT. Protein: CASNTDTDTQYF.

The V and J genes are TRBV18 and TRBJ2-3; 12 bases map to TRBD2. V was pared by 5 bases and J by 3 bases, with 6 bases of the junction left unmatched. Germline CDR1 KGHSH, CDR2 LQKENI. CDR3 length: 16 residues. Here the CDR3 reads CASSATSGSGTDTQYF. The CDR3, as DNA: TGTGCCAGCTCAGCGACTAGCGGGAGTGGTACAGATACGCAGTATTTT.

The chain couples TRBV6-5 to TRBJ1-5; TRBD1 aligns across 8 bases. Germline V gives CDR1 MNHEY, CDR2 SVGAGI. V was pared by 4 bases and J by 4 bases, with 6 bases of the junction left unmatched. This CDR3 spans 15 amino acids. The CDR3 is CASSSRQGANQPQHF. In DNA form, the CDR3 reads TGTGCCAGCAGTTCCCGCCAGGGGGCGAATCAGCCCCAGCATTTT.

The chain couples TRBV5-4 to TRBJ2-6, with 7 bases aligning to TRBD2. CDR3 length equals 16 residues. Trimming took 3 bases from V and 1 from J; bases not matched to a gene: 4. CDR1 is SGHNT, CDR2 YYREEE, per germline (reference sequence). The CDR3 loop reads CASSSPGGSGANVLTF. The CDR3 DNA reads as TGTGCCAGCAGCTCCCCCGGGGGGTCTGGGGCCAACGTCCTGACTTTC.

The chain is built from TRBV6-1 and TRBJ2-7; D is perhaps TRBD1 (6 bases). Per the germline V gene, CDR1 is MNHNS and CDR2 is SASEGT. This CDR3 spans 15 amino acids. Trimming took 3 bases from V and 6 from J, leaving 18 bases between them. CDR3 sequence: CASSELTGRSLEQYF. The CDR3 coding sequence is TGTGCCAGCAGTGAGTTGACAGGCAGATCGCTCGAGCAGTACTTC.

This clone was observed once. The chain has TRBV28 and TRBJ1-2, with TRBD1 matching over 7 bases. The CDR3 runs to 17 residues. Germline trimming cut 3 bases from V and 6 bases from J; bases unmatched to any gene: 16. CDR1 MDHEN and CDR2 SYDVKM come from the germline V gene. CDR3 DNA sequence: TGTGCCAGCAGTTTTCCGGGACAGAACCGCCGGGCCCATGGCTACACCTTC. This codes for CASSFPGQNRRAHGYTF.

This sequence joins TRBV18 and TRBJ2-5, with D unresolved. Trimming stripped 1 base from V and 4 bases from J, with 13 bases between. Germline CDR1 and CDR2: KGHSH and LQKENI. The CDR3 consists of 15 residues. The CDR3 DNA reads TGTGCCAGCTCACCACTGGGCAGGAGAGGAGAGACCCAGTACTTC. It yields the protein CASSPLGRRGETQYF.

This sequence joins TRBV28 and TRBJ2-2, with D possibly matching TRBD2 (6 bases). Trimming pared 7 bases from V and 5 bases from J, leaving 8 bases between. CDR1 is MDHEN, CDR2 SYDVKM, per germline. The CDR3 covers 12 residues. CDR3 sequence reads: CASTRGTGELFF. The CDR3 DNA follows: TGTGCCAGCACCCGGGGGACCGGGGAGCTGTTTTTT.

This clone was counted only a few times. The chain employs TRBV25-1 and TRBJ1-2; D perhaps matches TRBD1 (6 bases). The V gene lost 6 bases and the J gene lost 4 bases, with 12 bases spanning the gap. Germline V gives CDR1 MGHDK, CDR2 SYGVNS. CDR3 length: 13 residues. The CDR3 loop reads CASSPGTPYGYTF. The CDR3 DNA is TGTGCCAGCAGCCCGGGGACACCCTATGGCTACACCTTC.

This clone was observed a single time. The chain is built from TRBV6-1 and TRBJ1-1; D may be TRBD1 (5 bases). Trimming shortened V by 6 bases and J by 0 bases, and 11 bases separated the two germline ends. This CDR3 is 14 amino acids long. The germline V gene encodes CDR1 MNHNS and CDR2 SASEGT. The CDR3 sequence is CASRQDLMNTEAFF. The CDR3 DNA reads TGTGCCAGCAGACAGGACCTCATGAACACTGAAGCTTTCTTT.

V usage is TRBV10-3 and J usage is TRBJ2-7; the D is unclear. The CDR3 is 16 residues long. Between the trimmed V and J ends, which lost 3 bases and 0 bases, there was a span of 15 bases. Germline V gene sequence: CDR1 ENHRY, CDR2 SYGVKD. The CDR3 loop is CAISDPEAGSSYEQYF. The CDR3, as DNA: TGTGCCATCAGTGACCCGGAAGCCGGAAGCTCCTACGAGCAGTACTTC.

The chain combines TRBV18 with TRBJ2-2; D possibly matches TRBD1 or TRBD2 (5 bases each). Germline V lookup: CDR1 KGHSH, CDR2 LQKENI. V lost 5 bases to trimming and J lost 4 bases, with 8 bases between them. CDR3 length: 13 residues. Here the CDR3 DNA reads TGTGCCAGCTCATCCGGGACCACCGGGGAGCTGTTTTTT. Translated, it gives CASSSGTTGELFF.